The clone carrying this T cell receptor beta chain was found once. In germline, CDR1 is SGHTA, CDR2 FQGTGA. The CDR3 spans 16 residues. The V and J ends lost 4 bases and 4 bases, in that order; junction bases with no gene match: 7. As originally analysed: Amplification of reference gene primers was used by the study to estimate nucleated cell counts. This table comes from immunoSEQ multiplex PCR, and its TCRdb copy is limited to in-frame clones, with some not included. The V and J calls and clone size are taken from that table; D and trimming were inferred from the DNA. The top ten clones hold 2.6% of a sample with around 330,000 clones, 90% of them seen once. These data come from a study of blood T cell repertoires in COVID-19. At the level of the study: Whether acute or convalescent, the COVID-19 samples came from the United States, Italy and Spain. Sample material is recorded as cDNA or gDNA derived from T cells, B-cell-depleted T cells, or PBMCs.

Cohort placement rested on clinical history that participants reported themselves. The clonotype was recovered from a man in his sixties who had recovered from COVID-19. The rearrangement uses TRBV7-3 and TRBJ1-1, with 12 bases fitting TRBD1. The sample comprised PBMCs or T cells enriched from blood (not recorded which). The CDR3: CASSSGTGGAGTEAFF. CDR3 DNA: TGTGCCAGCAGCTCCGGGACAGGGGGCGCGGGCACTGAAGCTTTCTTT.